The 24 T cell receptor beta chains below all came from one sample that was sequenced in a study of blood T cell repertoires in COVID-19. Clones were sequenced by immunoSEQ multiplex PCR, and TCRdb holds only the in-frame ones, with some missing. The sample records some 110,000 clones, roughly four fifths being singletons. The sequenced sample was peripheral blood. The receptor source for this set is a man aged 60 to 69 with acute or convalescent COVID-19.

The chain links TRBV7-3 to TRBJ2-3, with 9 bases aligning to TRBD2. V was pared by 1 base and J by 2 bases, with 7 bases of the junction left unmatched. Germline CDR1 reads SGHTA; CDR2 reads FQGTGA. The CDR3 has 17 residues. The CDR3 region has the DNA TGTGCCAGCAGCTTAATGGTAGCGGGGGATCTCACAGATACGCAGTATTTT. Amino acids: CASSLMVAGDLTDTQYF.

This sequence joins TRBV18 and TRBJ1-3; D gene ambiguous. The CDR3 contains 17 residues. The germline CDR1 and CDR2 sequences are KGHSH and LQKENI. Deletions cut 0 bases from V and 0 bases from J, with 12 bases between. This chain's CDR3 is CASSPPWNSFSGNTIYF. The CDR3 region has the DNA TGTGCCAGCTCACCACCGTGGAACAGCTTCTCTGGAAACACCATATATTTT.

The chain carries TRBV5-1 and TRBJ2-3; TRBD1 agrees at 9 bases. With 4 bases clipped from V and 6 bases from J, the junction kept 6 bases outside the gene matches. Germline CDR1 SGHRS, CDR2 YFSETQ. The CDR3 sequence is 14 residues long. The CDR3 DNA sequence: TGCGCCAGCAGCGACCCGGGACAGGGTGATACGCAGTATTTT. Translating gives CASSDPGQGDTQYF.

The count of this clone is one. The CDR3 nucleotides are TGTGCCTGGAGTGTACTTGGAGGTTACAATCAGCCCCAGCATTTT. Protein product: CAWSVLGGYNQPQHF. The chain combines TRBV30 with TRBJ1-5; D is ambiguous. The CDR3 is made up of 15 amino acids. V was trimmed by 0 bases and J by 3 bases, leaving 12 bases between them. The V gene's germline CDR1 is GTSNPN and CDR2 SVGIG (reference sequence).

This chain links TRBV5-8 with TRBJ2-1; tentatively, D is TRBD2 (6 bases). V was pared by 6 bases and J by 1 base, with 14 bases between. CDR3 length: 15 residues. Germline values: CDR1 SGHTS, CDR2 YDEGEE. The CDR3 reads CASTSGGISYNEQFF. The CDR3 DNA reads TGTGCCAGCACCAGCGGCGGGATTTCCTACAATGAGCAGTTCTTC. Based on the CDR3 plus reference TRBV5-8 and TRBJ2-1, the full variable domain is EAGVTQSPTHLIKTRGQQATLRCSPISGHTSVYWYQQALGLGLQFLLWYDEGEERNRGNFPPRFSGRQFPNYSSELNVNALELEDSALYLCASTSGGISYNEQFFGPGTRLTVL.

This clone was counted at least ten times. The chain recombines TRBV7-3 with TRBJ2-3, with TRBD1 matching 8 bases. The germline V gene has CDR1 SGHTA and CDR2 FQGTGA. J was trimmed by 3 bases and V by 5 bases; bases with no gene match: 4. This CDR3 comprises 14 residues. DNA of the CDR3: TGTGCCAGCAGCCAGGGGGCCGGAACAGATACGCAGTATTTT. It is translated as CASSQGAGTDTQYF.

The genes are TRBV24-1 and TRBJ2-1; 8 bases match TRBD2. Germline CDR1 is KGHDR and CDR2 is SFDVKD. The V and J ends lost 4 bases and 5 bases, in that order; junction bases with no gene match: 6. The CDR3 contains 15 residues. CDR3 nucleotide sequence: TGTGCCACCAGTGAGTCCCGGGGGGGAGACAATGAGCAGTTCTTC. Translating it yields CATSESRGGDNEQFF.

V and J are TRBV11-2 and TRBJ1-1, with D tentatively TRBD1 (5 bases). The V gene lost 1 base and the J gene lost 4 bases, with 10 bases spanning the gap. Germline V gives CDR1 SGHAT, CDR2 FQNNGV. The CDR3 is made up of 14 amino acids. As DNA, the CDR3 is TGTGCCAGCAGCTTAGTTCAGGGTTCCACTGAAGCTTTCTTT. Translation: CASSLVQGSTEAFF.

This clone was found a few times. V and J are TRBV30 and TRBJ1-2; D ambiguous. The V end lost 0 bases, the J end lost 8 bases, and 13 bases lay between the germline ends. The CDR3 has 13 residues. Looked up from germline, CDR1 is GTSNPN and CDR2 is SVGIG (reference sequence). The CDR3 sequence is CAWSVRRPRGYTF. Here the CDR3 DNA reads TGTGCCTGGAGTGTACGGAGGCCCCGAGGCTACACCTTC.

This chain joins TRBV24-1 and TRBJ1-2, with 8 bases identical to TRBD1. The V gene end was trimmed by 8 bases and the J gene end by 6 bases; junction bases not matched to a gene: 7. Germline lookup yields CDR1 KGHDR and CDR2 SFDVKD. This CDR3 contains 13 residues. The CDR3: CATNLRQGNGYTF. CDR3 nucleotide sequence: TGTGCCACCAACCTAAGACAGGGGAATGGCTACACCTTC.

The chain couples TRBV11-3 to TRBJ1-2; D remains unclear. Trimming took off 2 bases at V and 4 bases at J, with 14 bases between the two ends. Germline values: CDR1 SGHNT, CDR2 YENEEA. The CDR3 length is 15 residues. In nucleotides, the CDR3 is TGTGCCAGCAGCTTATCTGGGCCGCGGGTCTATGGCTACACCTTC. It specifies CASSLSGPRVYGYTF. The variable domain in full, completed from reference TRBV11-3 and TRBJ1-2, reads EAGVVQSPRYKIIEKKQPVAFWCNPISGHNTLYWYLQNLGQGPELLIRYENEEAVDDSQLPKDRFSAERLKGVDSTLKIQPAELGDSAVYLCASSLSGPRVYGYTFGSGTRLTVV.

The sample holds one count of this clone. In DNA, the CDR3 is TGTGCCAGCAGCTTCTCGAGGCAGGGATATTCACCCCTCCACTTT. Its translation: CASSFSRQGYSPLHF. The rearrangement links TRBV7-9 to TRBJ1-6; possible D gene TRBD1, 5 bases. Trimming removed 3 bases at V and 8 bases at J, with 14 bases between. CDR1 and CDR2 (germline): SEHNR, FQNEAQ (reference sequence). The CDR3 consists of 15 residues.

The genes are TRBV24-1 and TRBJ2-5; 7 bases are shared with TRBD2. The V segment lost 7 bases and the J segment 3 bases; nucleotides outside the gene matches: 4. This CDR3 has 13 residues. Germline V gives CDR1 KGHDR, CDR2 SFDVKD. The CDR3 loop is CATRSSGEETQYF. The CDR3, as DNA: TGTGCCACCAGGTCTAGCGGAGAAGAGACCCAGTACTTC.

The table lists this clone with many counts. The chain has TRBV7-2 and TRBJ2-1; D not certain. This CDR3 region has 19 residues. Looked up from germline, CDR1 is SGHTA and CDR2 is FQGNSA. V lost 1 base to trimming and J lost 5 bases, with 24 bases between them. The CDR3 nucleotides read TGTGCCAGCAGCTTAGGGCGCTATTTACAGCCTACCATGCACAATGAGCAGTTCTTC. The encoded protein is CASSLGRYLQPTMHNEQFF. Variable domain in full (rest from reference TRBV7-2 and TRBJ2-1): GAGVSQSPSNKVTEKGKDVELRCDPISGHTALYWYRQSLGQGLEFLIYFQGNSAPDKSGLPSDRFSAERTGGSVSTLTIQRTQQEDSAVYLCASSLGRYLQPTMHNEQFFGPGTRLTVL.

This sequence joins TRBV19 and TRBJ1-5, with D possibly TRBD1 on 6 matching bases. Trimming took off 3 bases at V and 1 base at J, with 19 bases between the two ends. The CDR3 spans 18 residues. Germline lookup yields CDR1 LNHDA and CDR2 SQIVND (reference sequence). The CDR3 sequence: CASSMGRNREWSNQPQHF. The CDR3 bases are TGTGCCAGTAGTATGGGCCGAAACAGGGAGTGGAGCAATCAGCCCCAGCATTTT.

The genes are TRBV3-1 (or the pseudogene TRBV3-2) and TRBJ1-6; 9 bases are shared with TRBD1. Germline CDR1 is LGHDT and CDR2 is YNNKEL (reference sequence). CDR3 length: 16 amino acids. The J segment lost 6 bases and the V segment lost 2 bases, leaving 5 bases of the junction unmatched. The CDR3 here is CASSQTGGRSNSPLHF. The CDR3 bases are TGTGCCAGCAGCCAAACAGGGGGCAGGAGTAATTCACCCCTCCACTTT.

This clone was found once. The V and J genes are TRBV5-1 and TRBJ2-7, with 9 bases fitting TRBD2. Losses at the gene ends were 1 base for V and 5 bases for J; bases not matched to a gene: 7. The germline V gene has CDR1 SGHRS and CDR2 YFSETQ. CDR3 length: 15 amino acids. The CDR3 protein is CASSLSSGSRNEQYF. The CDR3 region has the DNA TGCGCCAGCAGCTTGAGTAGCGGGAGTCGGAACGAGCAGTACTTC.

The J gene is TRBJ2-1, the V gene TRBV6-2 or TRBV6-3, with 9 bases aligning to TRBD2. The trim removed 3 bases at V and 7 bases at J, leaving 7 bases unmatched. Germline loops: CDR1 MNHEY, CDR2 SVGEGT. The CDR3 consists of 15 residues. CDR3 DNA sequence: TGTGCCAGCAGTTATTGGGCGGGAGGGCCAAATGAGCAGTTCTTC. Its protein product is CASSYWAGGPNEQFF.

This chain uses TRBV9 with TRBJ2-7; a weak D match, TRBD1 (6 bases). In germline, CDR1 is SGDLS, CDR2 YYNGEE. CDR3 length equals 15 residues. The V end lost 0 bases, the J end lost 2 bases, and 12 bases lay between the germline ends. The CDR3 is CASSVAAGVAYEQYF. CDR3 sequence (DNA): TGTGCCAGCAGCGTAGCGGCAGGGGTCGCCTACGAGCAGTACTTC.

The chain has TRBV18 and TRBJ1-3, with a possible D match to TRBD1 (6 bases). CDR1 and CDR2 from the germline V gene are KGHSH and LQKENI. This CDR3 spans 15 amino acids. Trimming cost V 4 bases and J 0 bases, with 10 bases left between them. DNA for the CDR3: TGTGCCAGCTCACTAGGACAGAGCTCTGGAAACACCATATATTTT. It codes for CASSLGQSSGNTIYF.

The V gene is TRBV24-1, the J gene TRBJ1-2; no clear D gene. CDR1 and CDR2 from the germline V gene are KGHDR and SFDVKD. Trimming took 1 base from V and 7 from J, leaving 9 bases between them. This CDR3 comprises 13 residues. CDR3 DNA: TGTGCCACCAGTGATTTTTCCCGGAGTGGCTACACCTTC. Amino acid sequence: CATSDFSRSGYTF.

This chain connects TRBV5-1 to TRBJ2-1; the D gene is possibly TRBD1 (5 bases). The V end was cut by 2 bases, the J end by 6 bases, with 9 bases between. CDR1 is SGHRS and CDR2 is YFSETQ in the germline V gene. The CDR3 has 13 amino acids. The CDR3 sequence: CASSFQGFNEQFF. As DNA, the CDR3 is TGCGCCAGCAGCTTTCAGGGATTCAATGAGCAGTTCTTC. The full variable domain, in which reference TRBV5-1 and TRBJ2-1 provide the parts outside the CDR3, is KAGVTQTPRYLIKTRGQQVTLSCSPISGHRSVSWYQQTPGQGLQFLFEYFSETQRNKGNFPGRFSGRQFSNSRSEMNVSTLELGDSALYLCASSFQGFNEQFFGPGTRLTVL.

J is TRBJ1-6 and V is TRBV5-6, with no clear D. Germline V gene data show CDR1 as SGHDT and CDR2 as YYEEEE. The CDR3 contains 14 residues. Between the trimmed V and J ends, which lost 5 bases and 1 base, there was a span of 7 bases. CDR3 region: CASSSKSYNSPLHF. The CDR3 nucleotides are TGTGCCAGCAGTTCTAAATCCTATAATTCACCCCTCCACTTT.

This clone was counted many times. The V and J genes are TRBV7-6 and TRBJ2-5; D gene uncertain. Trimming removed 1 base from V and 1 base from J, with 7 bases in between. CDR3 size: 14 residues. Germline CDR1 reads SGHVS; CDR2 reads FNYEAQ. This CDR3 is CASSLELTQETQYF. Written as DNA, the CDR3 is TGTGCCAGCAGCTTAGAACTAACCCAAGAGACCCAGTACTTC.